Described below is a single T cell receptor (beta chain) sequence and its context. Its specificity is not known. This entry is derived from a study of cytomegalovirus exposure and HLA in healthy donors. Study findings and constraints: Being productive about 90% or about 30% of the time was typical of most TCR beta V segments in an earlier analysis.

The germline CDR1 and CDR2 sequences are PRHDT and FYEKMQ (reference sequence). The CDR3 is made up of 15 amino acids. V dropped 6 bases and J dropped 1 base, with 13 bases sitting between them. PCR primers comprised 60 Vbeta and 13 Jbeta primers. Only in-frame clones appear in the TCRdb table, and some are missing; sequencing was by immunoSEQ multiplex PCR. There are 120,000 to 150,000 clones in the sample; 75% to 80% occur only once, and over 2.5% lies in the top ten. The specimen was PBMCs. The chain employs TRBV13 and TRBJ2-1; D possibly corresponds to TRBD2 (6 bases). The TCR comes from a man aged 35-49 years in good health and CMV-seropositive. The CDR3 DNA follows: TGTGCCAGCAGTCCCCGGGACTTGTCCTACAATGAGCAGTTCTTC. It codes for CASSPRDLSYNEQFF.